This TCR beta chain originates from a study of regulatory T cells in long-lasting Graves disease. iRepertoire HTBI primers and Arm-PCR of CDR3 regions built TCR beta libraries. One entry per CDR3 protein results from TCRdb running MiXCR on the multiplex PCR reads. This sample has approximately 540,000 distinct CDR3 sequences, with around 12% found just once. This clonotype was detected many times. The time point was: newly diagnosed GD, antithyroid drugs for less than 3 months. RNA from PBMCs was the source of the TCR library. In this cohort, patients came from an endocrinology department located in Xi'an, China. Peripheral blood, at about 8.9 milliliters, went into EDTA tubes. Germline V lookup: CDR1 SNHLY, CDR2 FYNNEI. The CDR3 length is 15 residues. With V trimmed by 6 bases and J by 2 bases, 10 bases remained unmatched. The same sample was also studied in work on T cells in Graves' hyperthyroidism and ophthalmopathy. That study adds: HTBI primers were employed in a first-round RT-PCR of the TCR CDR3. Most expanded thyroid clonotypes above 0.001 also appeared in blood.

This sequence originates from a woman in her thirties with Graves disease. The genes are TRBV2 and TRBJ2-7; 7 positions match TRBD2. Source: peripheral blood mononuclear cells (PBMCs), taken at new diagnosis, from a patient treated with antithyroid drugs. CDR3 sequence (DNA): TGTGCCAGCAGCGAAATCAGTCGGGGGGCCTACGAGCAGTACTTC. Residues: CASSEISRGAYEQYF.